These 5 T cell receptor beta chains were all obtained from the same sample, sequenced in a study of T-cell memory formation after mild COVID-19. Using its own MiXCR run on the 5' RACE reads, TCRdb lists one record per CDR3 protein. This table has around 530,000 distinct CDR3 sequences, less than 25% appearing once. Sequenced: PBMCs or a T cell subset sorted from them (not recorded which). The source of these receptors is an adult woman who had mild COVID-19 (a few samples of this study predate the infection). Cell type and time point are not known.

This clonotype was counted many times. The CDR3: CASSPGPRDYGYTF. The CDR3 coding sequence is TGTGCCAGTAGTCCTGGGCCTCGGGACTATGGCTACACCTTC. The chain carries TRBV19 and TRBJ1-2; D uncertain. Trimming removed 5 bases at V and 3 bases at J, with 13 bases between. The CDR3 has 14 residues. Germline V gene data show CDR1 as LNHDA and CDR2 as SQIVND (reference sequence).

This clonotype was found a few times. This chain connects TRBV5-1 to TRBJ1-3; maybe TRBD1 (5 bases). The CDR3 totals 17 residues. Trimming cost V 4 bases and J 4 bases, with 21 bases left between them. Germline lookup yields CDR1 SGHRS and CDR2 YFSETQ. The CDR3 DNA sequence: TGCGCCAGCAGCCTGACATGGCAGGGAAGTTCCGGAAACACCATATATTTT. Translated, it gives CASSLTWQGSSGNTIYF.

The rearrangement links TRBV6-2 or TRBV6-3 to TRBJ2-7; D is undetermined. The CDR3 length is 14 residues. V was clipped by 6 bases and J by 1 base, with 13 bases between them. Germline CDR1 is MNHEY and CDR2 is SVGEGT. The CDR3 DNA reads TGTGCCAGCAGCCCTCCGACGGCTTCCTACGAGCAGTACTTC. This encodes CASSPPTASYEQYF.

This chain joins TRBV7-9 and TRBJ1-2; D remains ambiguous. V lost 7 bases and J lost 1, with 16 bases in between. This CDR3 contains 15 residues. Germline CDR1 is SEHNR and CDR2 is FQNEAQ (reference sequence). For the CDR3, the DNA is TGTGCCAGCACCTCTCCTCGGCGATTTAACTATGGCTACACCTTC. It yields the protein CASTSPRRFNYGYTF.

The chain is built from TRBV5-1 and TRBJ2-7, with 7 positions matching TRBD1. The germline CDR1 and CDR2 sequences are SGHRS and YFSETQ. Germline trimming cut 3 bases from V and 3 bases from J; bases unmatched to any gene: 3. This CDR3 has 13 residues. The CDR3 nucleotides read TGCGCCAGCAGCTGGGACAGCCTCTACGAGCAGTACTTC. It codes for CASSWDSLYEQYF. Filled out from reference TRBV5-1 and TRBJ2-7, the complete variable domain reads KAGVTQTPRYLIKTRGQQVTLSCSPISGHRSVSWYQQTPGQGLQFLFEYFSETQRNKGNFPGRFSGRQFSNSRSEMNVSTLELGDSALYLCASSWDSLYEQYFGPGTRLTVT.